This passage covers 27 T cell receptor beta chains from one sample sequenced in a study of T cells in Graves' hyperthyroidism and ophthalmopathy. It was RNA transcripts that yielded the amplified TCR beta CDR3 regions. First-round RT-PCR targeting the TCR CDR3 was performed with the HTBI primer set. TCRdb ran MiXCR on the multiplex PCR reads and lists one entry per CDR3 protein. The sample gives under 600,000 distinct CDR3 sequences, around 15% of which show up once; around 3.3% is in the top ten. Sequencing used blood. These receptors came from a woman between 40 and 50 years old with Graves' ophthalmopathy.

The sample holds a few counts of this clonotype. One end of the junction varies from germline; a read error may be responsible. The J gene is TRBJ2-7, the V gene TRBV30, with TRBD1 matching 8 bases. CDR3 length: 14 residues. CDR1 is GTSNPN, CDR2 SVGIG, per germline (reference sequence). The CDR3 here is CAWSVPGQGYERYF. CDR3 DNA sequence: TGTGCCTGGAGTGTACCAGGACAGGGCTACGAGCGGTACTTC.

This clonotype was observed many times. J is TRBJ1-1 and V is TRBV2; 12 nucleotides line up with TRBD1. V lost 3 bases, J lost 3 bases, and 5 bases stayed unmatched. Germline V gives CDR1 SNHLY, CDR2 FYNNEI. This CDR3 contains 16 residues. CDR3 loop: CASSDGTGGTDTEAFF. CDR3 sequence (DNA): TGTGCCAGCAGTGACGGGACAGGGGGCACCGACACTGAAGCTTTCTTT.

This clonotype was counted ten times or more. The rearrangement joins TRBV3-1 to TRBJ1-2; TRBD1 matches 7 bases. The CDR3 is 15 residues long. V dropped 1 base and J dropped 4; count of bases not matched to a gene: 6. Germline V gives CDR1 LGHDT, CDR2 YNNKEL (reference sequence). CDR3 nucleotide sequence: TGTGCCAGCAGCCAAGGACGGGACAGACTCTATGGCTACACCTTC. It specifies CASSQGRDRLYGYTF.

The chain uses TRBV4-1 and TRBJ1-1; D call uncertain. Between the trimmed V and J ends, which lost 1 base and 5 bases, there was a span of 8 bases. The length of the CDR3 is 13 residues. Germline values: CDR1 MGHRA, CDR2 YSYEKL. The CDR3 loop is CASSQAPLTEAFF. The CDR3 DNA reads TGCGCCAGCAGCCAAGCGCCCCTAACTGAAGCTTTCTTT.

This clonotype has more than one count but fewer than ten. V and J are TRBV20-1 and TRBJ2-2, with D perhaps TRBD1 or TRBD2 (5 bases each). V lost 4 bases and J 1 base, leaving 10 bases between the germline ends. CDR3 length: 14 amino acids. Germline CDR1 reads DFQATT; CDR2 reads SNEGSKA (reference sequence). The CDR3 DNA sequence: TGCAGTGCTACCGGGACGTTGAACACCGGGGAGCTGTTTTTT. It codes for CSATGTLNTGELFF.

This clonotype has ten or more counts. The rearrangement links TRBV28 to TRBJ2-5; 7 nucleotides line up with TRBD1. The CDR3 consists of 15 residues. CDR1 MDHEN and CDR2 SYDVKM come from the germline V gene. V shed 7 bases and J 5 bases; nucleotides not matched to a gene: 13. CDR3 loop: CASIPSGQVHETQYF. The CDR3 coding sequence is TGTGCCAGCATTCCTTCAGGACAGGTGCACGAGACCCAGTACTTC.

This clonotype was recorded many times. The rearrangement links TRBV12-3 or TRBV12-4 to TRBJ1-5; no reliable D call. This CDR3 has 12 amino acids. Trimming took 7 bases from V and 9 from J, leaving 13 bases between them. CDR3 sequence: CASNLPGGPQHF. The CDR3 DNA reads TGTGCCAGCAACCTACCGGGCGGGCCCCAGCATTTT.

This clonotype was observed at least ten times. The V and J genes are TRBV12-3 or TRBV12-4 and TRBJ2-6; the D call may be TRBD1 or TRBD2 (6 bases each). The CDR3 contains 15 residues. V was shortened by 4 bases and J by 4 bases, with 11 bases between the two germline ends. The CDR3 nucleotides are TGTGCCAGCAGTTCTACAGGGAGGGGGGCCAACGTCCTGACTTTC. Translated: CASSSTGRGANVLTF.

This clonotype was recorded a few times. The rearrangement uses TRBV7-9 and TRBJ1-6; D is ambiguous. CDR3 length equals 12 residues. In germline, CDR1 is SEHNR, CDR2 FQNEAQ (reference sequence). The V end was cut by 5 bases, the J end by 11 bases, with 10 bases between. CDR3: CASSKDNPPLHF. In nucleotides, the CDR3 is TGTGCCAGCAGCAAAGACAATCCACCCCTCCACTTT. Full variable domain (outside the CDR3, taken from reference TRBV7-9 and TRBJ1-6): DTGVSQNPRHKITKRGQNVTFRCDPISEHNRLYWYRQTLGQGPEFLTYFQNEAQLEKSRLLSDRFSAERPKGSFSTLEIQRTEQGDSAMYLCASSKDNPPLHFGNGTRLTVT.

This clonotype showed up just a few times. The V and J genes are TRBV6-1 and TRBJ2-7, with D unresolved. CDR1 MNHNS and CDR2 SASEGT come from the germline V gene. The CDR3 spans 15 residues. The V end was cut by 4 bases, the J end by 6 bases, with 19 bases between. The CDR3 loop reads CASSGHRLTLSEQYF. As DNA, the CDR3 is TGTGCCAGCAGTGGGCACAGACTCACCCTCTCCGAGCAGTACTTC.

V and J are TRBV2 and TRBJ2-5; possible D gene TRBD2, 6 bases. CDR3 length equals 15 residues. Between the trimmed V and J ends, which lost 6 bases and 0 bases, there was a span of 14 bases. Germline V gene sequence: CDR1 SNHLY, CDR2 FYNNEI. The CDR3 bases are TGTGCCAGCAGATCGGAGGGGTTGTACCAAGAGACCCAGTACTTC. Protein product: CASRSEGLYQETQYF.

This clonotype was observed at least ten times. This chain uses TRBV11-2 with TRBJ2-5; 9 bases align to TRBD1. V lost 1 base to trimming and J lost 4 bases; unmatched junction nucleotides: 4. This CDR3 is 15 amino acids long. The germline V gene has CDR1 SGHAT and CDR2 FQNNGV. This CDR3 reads CASSLGLTGGETQYF. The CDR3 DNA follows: TGTGCCAGCAGCTTAGGTCTGACAGGGGGAGAGACCCAGTACTTC. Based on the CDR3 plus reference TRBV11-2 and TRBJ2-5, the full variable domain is EAGVAQSPRYKIIEKRQSVAFWCNPISGHATLYWYQQILGQGPKLLIQFQNNGVVDDSQLPKDRFSAERLKGVDSTLKIQPAKLEDSAVYLCASSLGLTGGETQYFGPGTRLLVL.

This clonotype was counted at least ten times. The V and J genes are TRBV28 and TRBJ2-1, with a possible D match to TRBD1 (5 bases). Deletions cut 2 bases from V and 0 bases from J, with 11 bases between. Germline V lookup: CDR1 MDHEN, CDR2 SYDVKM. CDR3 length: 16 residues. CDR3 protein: CASSLAGWNSYNEQFF. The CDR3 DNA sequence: TGTGCCAGCAGTTTAGCAGGGTGGAACTCCTACAATGAGCAGTTCTTC.

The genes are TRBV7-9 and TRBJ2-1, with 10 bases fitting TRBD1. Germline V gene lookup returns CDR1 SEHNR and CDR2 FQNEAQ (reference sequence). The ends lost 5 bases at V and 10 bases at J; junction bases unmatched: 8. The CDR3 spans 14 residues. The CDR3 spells CASSMGQGRREQFF. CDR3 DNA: TGTGCCAGCAGCATGGGACAGGGGAGGAGGGAGCAGTTCTTC.

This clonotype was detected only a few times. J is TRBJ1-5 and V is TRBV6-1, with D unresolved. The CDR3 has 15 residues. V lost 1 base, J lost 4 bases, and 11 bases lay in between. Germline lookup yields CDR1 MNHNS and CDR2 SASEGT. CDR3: CASSEGGRQNQPQHF. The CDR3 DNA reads TGTGCCAGCAGTGAAGGGGGTCGGCAGAATCAGCCCCAGCATTTT.

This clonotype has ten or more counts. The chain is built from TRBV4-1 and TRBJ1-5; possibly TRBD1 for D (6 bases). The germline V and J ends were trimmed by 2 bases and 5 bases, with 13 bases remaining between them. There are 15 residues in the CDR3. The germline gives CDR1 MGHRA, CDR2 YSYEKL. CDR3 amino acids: CASSQLWGQDQPQHF. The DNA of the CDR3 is TGCGCCAGCAGCCAACTCTGGGGGCAGGATCAGCCCCAGCATTTT.

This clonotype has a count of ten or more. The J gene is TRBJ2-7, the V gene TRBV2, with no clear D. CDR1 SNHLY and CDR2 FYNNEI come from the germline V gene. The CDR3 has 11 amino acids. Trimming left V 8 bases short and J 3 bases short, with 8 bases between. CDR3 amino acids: CASDRNYEQYF. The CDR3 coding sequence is TGTGCCAGCGACCGAAACTACGAGCAGTACTTC.

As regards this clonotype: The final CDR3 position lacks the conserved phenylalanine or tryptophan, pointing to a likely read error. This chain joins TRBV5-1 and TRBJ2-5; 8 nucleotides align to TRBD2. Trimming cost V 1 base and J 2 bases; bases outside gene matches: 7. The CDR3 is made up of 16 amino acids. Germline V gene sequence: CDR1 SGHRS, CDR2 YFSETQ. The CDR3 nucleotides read TGCGCCAGCAGCTTGATTCCGGGAGGGCGTCAAGAGACCCAGTACTAC. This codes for CASSLIPGGRQETQYY.

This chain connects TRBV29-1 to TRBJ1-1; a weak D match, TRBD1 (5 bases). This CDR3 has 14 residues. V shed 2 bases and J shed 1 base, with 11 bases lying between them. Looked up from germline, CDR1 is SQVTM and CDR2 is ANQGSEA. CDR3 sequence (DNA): TGCAGCGTTGAAATGGGGGTCGGGAACACTGAAGCTTTCTTT. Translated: CSVEMGVGNTEAFF.

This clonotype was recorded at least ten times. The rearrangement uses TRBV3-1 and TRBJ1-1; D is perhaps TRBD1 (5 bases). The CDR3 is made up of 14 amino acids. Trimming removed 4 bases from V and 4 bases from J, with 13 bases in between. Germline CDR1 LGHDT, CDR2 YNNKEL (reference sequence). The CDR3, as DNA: TGTGCCAGCAGCCCCCGGGACCAGGGCACTGAAGCTTTCTTT. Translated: CASSPRDQGTEAFF.

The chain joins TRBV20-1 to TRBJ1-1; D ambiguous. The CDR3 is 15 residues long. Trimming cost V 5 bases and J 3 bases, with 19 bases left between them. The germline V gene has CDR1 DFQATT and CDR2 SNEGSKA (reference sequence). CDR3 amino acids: CSAPRGFQADTEAFF. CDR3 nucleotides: TGCAGTGCTCCCCGGGGATTTCAAGCGGACACTGAAGCTTTCTTT.

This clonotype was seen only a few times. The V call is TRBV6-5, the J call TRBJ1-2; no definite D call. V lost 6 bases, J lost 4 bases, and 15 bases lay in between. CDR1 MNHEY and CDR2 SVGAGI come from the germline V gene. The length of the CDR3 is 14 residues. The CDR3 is CASSLNPAGYGYTF. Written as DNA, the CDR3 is TGTGCCAGCAGCTTAAACCCGGCAGGCTATGGCTACACCTTC.

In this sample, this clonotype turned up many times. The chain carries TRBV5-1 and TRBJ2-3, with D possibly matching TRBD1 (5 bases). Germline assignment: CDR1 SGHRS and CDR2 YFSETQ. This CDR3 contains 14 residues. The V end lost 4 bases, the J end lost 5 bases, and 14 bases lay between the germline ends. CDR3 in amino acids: CASSPGQEEDTQYF. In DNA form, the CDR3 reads TGCGCCAGCAGCCCCGGACAAGAAGAAGATACGCAGTATTTT. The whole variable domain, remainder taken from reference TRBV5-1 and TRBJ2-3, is KAGVTQTPRYLIKTRGQQVTLSCSPISGHRSVSWYQQTPGQGLQFLFEYFSETQRNKGNFPGRFSGRQFSNSRSEMNVSTLELGDSALYLCASSPGQEEDTQYFGPGTRLTVL.

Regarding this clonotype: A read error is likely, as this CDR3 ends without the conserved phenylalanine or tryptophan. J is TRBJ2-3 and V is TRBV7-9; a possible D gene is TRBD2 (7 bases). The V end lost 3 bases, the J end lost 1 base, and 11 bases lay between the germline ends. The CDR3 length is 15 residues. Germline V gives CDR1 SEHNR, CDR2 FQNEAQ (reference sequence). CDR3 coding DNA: TGTGCCAGCAGCTTTTGGGGGGGCCGCACAGATACGCAGTATCTT. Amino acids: CASSFWGGRTDTQYL.

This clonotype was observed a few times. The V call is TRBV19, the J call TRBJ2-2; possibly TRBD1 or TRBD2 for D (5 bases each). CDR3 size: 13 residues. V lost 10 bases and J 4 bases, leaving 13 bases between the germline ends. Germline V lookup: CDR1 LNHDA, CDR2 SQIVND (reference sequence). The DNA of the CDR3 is TGTGCCACGGGGACGCTGGGCACCGGGGAGCTGTTTTTT. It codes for CATGTLGTGELFF.

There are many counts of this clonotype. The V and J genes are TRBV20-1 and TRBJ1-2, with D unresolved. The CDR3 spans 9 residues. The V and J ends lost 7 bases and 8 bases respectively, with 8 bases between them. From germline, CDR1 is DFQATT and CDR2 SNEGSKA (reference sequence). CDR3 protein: CSDEYGYTF. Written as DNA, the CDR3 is TGCAGTGATGAATACGGCTACACCTTC.

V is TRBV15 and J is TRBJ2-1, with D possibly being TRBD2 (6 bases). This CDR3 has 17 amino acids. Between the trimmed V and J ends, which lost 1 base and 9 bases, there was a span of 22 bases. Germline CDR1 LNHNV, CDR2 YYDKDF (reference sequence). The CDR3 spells CATSRGPAGSLGREQFF. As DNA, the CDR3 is TGTGCCACCAGCAGAGGCCCGGCGGGGTCGCTCGGGCGTGAGCAGTTCTTC.